This T cell receptor beta chain originates from a study of shared clonotypes between healthy human individuals. Overall study: A donor's plate count was three for CD4 naive and three for CD4 memory; CD8 naive had two and CD8 memory one. General observations from the study: Only blood samples were collected, and tissue repertoires likely differ.

Each cell subset's genomic DNA was divided evenly among several immunoSEQ plates. The table came from immunoSEQ multiplex PCR; TCRdb's copy has only in-frame clones and leaves some out. The profile shows some 2,100,000 clones, under 97% of them singletons. Trimming cost V 1 base and J 11 bases; bases outside gene matches: 11. This CDR3 is built from 16 residues. Germline V CDR1 and CDR2: MGHDK, SYGVNS. Of note for this clone: Its antigen is undetermined.

What was sequenced was naive CD4+ T cells sorted from blood. Described subset: CD45RA+ positively selected. The sequence derives from a young man in good health. The rearrangement joins TRBV25-1 to TRBJ1-4, with TRBD1 matching over 9 bases. The chain's CDR3 is CASSEFRGTGTGKLFF. CDR3 DNA: TGTGCCAGCAGTGAATTTAGGGGGACAGGGACAGGGAAACTGTTTTTT.